Listed here are 10 T cell receptor beta chains from one sample, sequenced in a study of T cell changes during pregnancy in multiple sclerosis. Produced via immunoSEQ multiplex PCR; TCRdb's table is partial and in-frame only. This table has 50,000 to 70,000 clones, roughly 92% appearing once. Sequenced material: peripheral blood, taken in the first trimester of pregnancy. The source of these receptors is a female donor with multiple sclerosis, enrolled in a pregnancy study.

This chain links TRBV5-4 with TRBJ2-3, with D possibly matching TRBD2 (5 bases). Deletions cut 0 bases from V and 5 bases from J, with 13 bases between. This CDR3 comprises 15 residues. Germline V gene lookup returns CDR1 SGHNT and CDR2 YYREEE (reference sequence). CDR3 in DNA: TGTGCCAGCAGCTTGGACGTTCCGGGATTAGATACGCAGTATTTT. It codes for CASSLDVPGLDTQYF. Complete variable domain (other parts from reference TRBV5-4 and TRBJ2-3): ETGVTQSPTHLIKTRGQQVTLRCSSQSGHNTVSWYQQALGQGPQFIFQYYREEENGRGNFPPRFSGLQFPNYSSELNVNALELDDSALYLCASSLDVPGLDTQYFGPGTRLTVL.

J is TRBJ1-2 and V is TRBV7-3; D gene uncertain. Germline CDR1 SGHTA, CDR2 FQGTGA. Deletions cut 1 base from V and 3 bases from J, with 6 bases between. There are 13 residues in the CDR3. The CDR3 protein is CASSLIPDYGYTF. The CDR3 coding sequence is TGTGCCAGCAGCTTAATCCCCGACTATGGCTACACCTTC.

This clone appeared a few times. The chain recombines TRBV28 with TRBJ1-2; tentatively, D is TRBD1 (5 bases). The CDR3 runs 12 residues. V was shortened by 10 bases and J by 3 bases, with 12 bases between the two germline ends. Per the germline V gene, CDR1 is MDHEN and CDR2 is SYDVKM. The CDR3 region is CATTDRYYGYTF. CDR3 nucleotide sequence: TGTGCCACCACAGACAGATACTATGGCTACACCTTC.

The J gene is TRBJ1-5, the V gene TRBV7-2, with 7 bases aligning to TRBD1. Trimming removed 3 bases from V and 0 bases from J; junction bases left unmatched: 8. This CDR3 contains 17 residues. Germline V lookup: CDR1 SGHTA, CDR2 FQGNSA. CDR3 nucleotide sequence: TGTGCCAGCAGCTTTTCGGGAACAGGGGATAGCAATCAGCCCCAGCATTTT. It yields the protein CASSFSGTGDSNQPQHF.

The V gene is TRBV7-3, the J gene TRBJ2-1, with D perhaps TRBD2 (5 bases). Germline CDR1 SGHTA, CDR2 FQGTGA. The CDR3 is 14 residues long. Trimming stripped 3 bases from V and 2 bases from J, with 8 bases between. CDR3 coding DNA: TGTGCCAGCAGCTTTGCGGGCCCCTACAATGAGCAGTTCTTC. Translation: CASSFAGPYNEQFF.

CDR3: CASSLVPGQPQHF. Here the CDR3 DNA reads TGTGCCAGCAGCTTAGTCCCCGGTCAGCCCCAGCATTTT. The rearrangement joins TRBV7-9 to TRBJ1-5; D uncertain. Germline CDR1 is SEHNR and CDR2 is FQNEAQ (reference sequence). The CDR3 totals 13 residues. V was cut by 1 base and J by 6 bases, with 7 bases left in between.

V and J are TRBV7-9 and TRBJ1-2; D perhaps matches TRBD1 (5 bases). CDR3 length: 14 amino acids. CDR1 and CDR2 (germline): SEHNR, FQNEAQ (reference sequence). V lost 1 base and J lost 3, with 9 bases in between. As DNA, the CDR3 is TGTGCCAGCAGCTTAGGGACAAGACACTATGGCTACACCTTC. The encoded protein is CASSLGTRHYGYTF.

This chain links TRBV5-1 with TRBJ2-1, with 7 bases matching TRBD2. CDR1 SGHRS and CDR2 YFSETQ come from the germline V gene. Trimming removed 4 bases from V and 9 bases from J; junction bases left unmatched: 7. This CDR3 region has 13 residues. CDR3 nucleotides: TGCGCCAGCAGCACAAGCGGGGTAGGTGAGCAGTTCTTC. This codes for CASSTSGVGEQFF.

The chain carries TRBV7-3 and TRBJ2-2; no clear D. V dropped 5 bases and J dropped 3 bases, with 10 bases sitting between them. Per the germline V gene, CDR1 is SGHTA and CDR2 is FQGTGA. The CDR3 has 14 residues. CDR3 amino acids: CASSPTRDTGELFF. The CDR3 DNA sequence: TGTGCCAGCAGCCCTACCCGGGACACCGGGGAGCTGTTTTTT.

This clone appeared a single time. The rearrangement links TRBV11-2 to TRBJ2-7, with unresolved D. This CDR3 contains 16 residues. The ends were cut back, 2 bases at V and 2 bases at J, with 16 bases in the middle. The V gene's germline CDR1 is SGHAT and CDR2 FQNNGV. The CDR3 region is CASSLRTMGATYEQYF. The DNA for the CDR3 is TGTGCCAGCAGCTTACGAACGATGGGCGCAACCTACGAGCAGTACTTC. The variable domain in full, completed from reference TRBV11-2 and TRBJ2-7, reads EAGVAQSPRYKIIEKRQSVAFWCNPISGHATLYWYQQILGQGPKLLIQFQNNGVVDDSQLPKDRFSAERLKGVDSTLKIQPAKLEDSAVYLCASSLRTMGATYEQYFGPGTRLTVT.